This is a list of T cell receptor beta chains from one sample in a study of blood T cell repertoires in COVID-19. Sequencing was performed with immunoSEQ multiplex PCR; in TCRdb, only in-frame clones are kept and a portion is missing. In the table there are about 220,000 clones, 87% of which are singletons. The sequenced sample consisted of PBMCs or T cells enriched from blood (not recorded which). These receptors all come from a woman aged 25 to 39 with acute COVID-19. Each CDR3 is given with its conserved first and last residue.

>TRBJ2-7|TRBV18
CASTLSSGGSGEQYF
>TRBJ1-1|TRBV12-3/TRBV12-4
CASSLDTYTEAFF
>TRBJ2-3|TRBV7-9
CASSLLGLAADTQYF
>TRBJ1-5|TRBV21-1
CAIPGTGNQPQHF
>TRBJ2-7|TRBV2
CASSDRVSSYEQYF
>TRBJ1-2|TRBV5-6
CASGHGGSYGYTF
>TRBJ2-1|TRBV10-1
CASKYRDRVGSGGPRGQFF
>TRBJ2-1|TRBV19
CASSMRGGWDEQFF
>TRBJ2-5|TRBV7-7
CASSFGTSKQETQYF
>TRBJ2-1|TRBV27
CASINVPGQGAYNEQFF
>TRBJ1-1|TRBV7-9
CASSTGVVTTEAFF
>TRBJ2-1|TRBV3-1/TRBV3-2
CASSQDGAARVHEQFF
>TRBJ2-1|TRBV27
CASSFSGTGLNEQFF
>TRBJ1-1|TRBV11-3
CASSLDRDTEAFF
>TRBJ1-1|TRBV4-1
CASSPRAGLNTEAFF
>TRBJ1-6|TRBV28
CASSDAGTGGISPLHF
>TRBJ1-1|TRBV9
CASSPPEGATEAFF
>TRBJ2-3|TRBV27
CASSPSGGFTDTQYF
>TRBJ2-6|TRBV10-3
CAISEGQGGTSGANVLTF
>TRBJ2-2|TRBV18
CASSPWAGSNTGELFF
>TRBJ1-1|TRBV27
CASSLVGGGEEAFF
>TRBJ1-4|TRBV27
CASGSASLGATNEKLFF
>TRBJ2-3|TRBV5-1
CASSWGESTDTQYF
>TRBJ2-7|TRBV5-1
CASRPGAAYEQYF
>TRBJ1-2|TRBV10-3
CAIGAGGDFYGYTF
>TRBJ2-7|TRBV7-2
CASSQVTRPEQYF
>TRBJ2-3|TRBV15
CATSRGLGGGTDTQYF
>TRBJ2-7|TRBV28
CASREAGGPYEQYF
>TRBJ1-5|TRBV5-6
CASSLANRGTGNQPQHF
>TRBJ1-1|TRBV10-1
CASSAGGLGNTEAFF
>TRBJ2-2|TRBV4-1
CASSQDHGQTLGELFF
>TRBJ2-5|TRBV7-2
CASSLSVTTVETQYF
>TRBJ1-6|TRBV19
CASSINKQSGSPLHF
>TRBJ1-1|TRBV5-1
CASSLASGTEAFF
>TRBJ1-3|TRBV2
CASSPQGSRNTIYF
>TRBJ2-3|TRBV4-2
CASSQGNSGGTDTQYF
>TRBJ1-4|TRBV5-1
CASSLDSNNEKLFF
>TRBJ2-5|TRBV7-6
CASSPYGRETQYF
>TRBJ1-1|TRBV2
CASRGNANRGNTEAFF
>TRBJ1-3|TRBV4-1
CASSRQDSVFGNTIYF
>TRBJ1-4|TRBV7-2
CASSPGTFIGEKLFF
>TRBJ1-1|TRBV29-1
CSVQWGVDTEAFF